The source of this T cell receptor beta chain is a study of tumor-infiltrating lymphocytes in localized non-small cell lung cancer. Only in-frame clones appear in the TCRdb table, and some are missing; sequencing was by immunoSEQ multiplex PCR. The repertoire holds 13,000 or so clones, with 60% to 85% as singletons. The CDR3 length is 14 residues. CDR1 and CDR2 from the germline V gene are MNHEY and SMNVEV (reference sequence). The V and J ends lost 6 bases and 0 bases respectively, with 11 bases between them. The chain links TRBV27 to TRBJ1-2; D is unclear. The clonotype comes from a human donor with non-small cell lung cancer. The specimen was lung tumor tissue. The CDR3 sequence: CASRPFGPNYGYTF. CDR3 in DNA: TGTGCCAGCAGGCCTTTCGGTCCTAACTATGGCTACACCTTC.